These 4 T cell receptor beta chains came from one sample sequenced in a study of T cell responses to AZD1222 COVID-19 vaccine (dated by TCRdb to the early 2020s). The time point label, as the study defines it: baseline before first vaccination. Receptors were amplified or captured by the immunoSEQ multiplex PCR assay. TCRdb stores this immuneACCESS table with in-frame sequences only. Part of the clones is absent; in the studies checked, under half of the shortfall reflects unresolved V genes, and no reason is known for the rest. Across this sample there are more than 95,000 clones, with roughly 87% seen only once. The top ten hold about 5% of the sample. The sample in question was peripheral blood, obtained on day 0 of AZD1222 vaccination. All receptors come from an adult in good health.

The chain is built from TRBV3-1 (or the pseudogene TRBV3-2) and TRBJ1-1, with no clear D. From germline, CDR1 is LGHDT and CDR2 YNNKEL (reference sequence). This CDR3 contains 14 residues. The V end lost 0 bases, the J end lost 3 bases, and 8 bases lay between the germline ends. The CDR3: CASSQDNGYTEAFF. The CDR3 bases are TGTGCCAGCAGCCAAGATAACGGATACACTGAAGCTTTCTTT.

The chain is built from TRBV25-1 and TRBJ2-3, with a weak D call TRBD1 (6 bases). Germline V gene lookup returns CDR1 MGHDK and CDR2 SYGVNS. V was clipped by 1 base and J by 0 bases, with 11 bases between them. This CDR3 has 16 residues. DNA of the CDR3: TGTGCCAGCAGTGAATTGGGGACAAGCAGCACAGATACGCAGTATTTT. Amino acid sequence: CASSELGTSSTDTQYF. Looking up the rest from reference TRBV25-1 and TRBJ2-3 gives the full variable domain: EADIYQTPRYLVIGTGKKITLECSQTMGHDKMYWYQQDPGMELHLIHYSYGVNSTEKGDLSSESTVSRIRTEHFPLTLESARPSHTSQYLCASSELGTSSTDTQYFGPGTRLTVL.

This clone was counted a single time. The rearrangement uses TRBV7-9 and TRBJ1-4; 9 nucleotides align to TRBD1. This CDR3 has 14 amino acids. Germline loops: CDR1 SEHNR, CDR2 FQNEAQ (reference sequence). V lost 5 bases, J lost 8 bases, and 6 bases stayed unmatched. This CDR3 is CASSKGQGWEKLFF. The CDR3 DNA reads as TGTGCCAGCAGCAAAGGACAGGGGTGGGAAAAACTGTTTTTT. The full variable domain, completed using reference TRBV7-9 and TRBJ1-4, is DTGVSQNPRHKITKRGQNVTFRCDPISEHNRLYWYRQTLGQGPEFLTYFQNEAQLEKSRLLSDRFSAERPKGSFSTLEIQRTEQGDSAMYLCASSKGQGWEKLFFGSGTQLSVL.

The genes are TRBV7-9 and TRBJ2-7; TRBD2 matches 13 bases. Germline CDR1 and CDR2: SEHNR and FQNEAQ (reference sequence). The CDR3 contains 17 residues. Trimming removed 6 bases from V and 2 bases from J; junction bases left unmatched: 10. The CDR3 nucleotides are TGTGCCAGCAGTCCCCGACTAGCGGGGGGCGACGCCTACGAGCAGTACTTC. Translated, it gives CASSPRLAGGDAYEQYF.